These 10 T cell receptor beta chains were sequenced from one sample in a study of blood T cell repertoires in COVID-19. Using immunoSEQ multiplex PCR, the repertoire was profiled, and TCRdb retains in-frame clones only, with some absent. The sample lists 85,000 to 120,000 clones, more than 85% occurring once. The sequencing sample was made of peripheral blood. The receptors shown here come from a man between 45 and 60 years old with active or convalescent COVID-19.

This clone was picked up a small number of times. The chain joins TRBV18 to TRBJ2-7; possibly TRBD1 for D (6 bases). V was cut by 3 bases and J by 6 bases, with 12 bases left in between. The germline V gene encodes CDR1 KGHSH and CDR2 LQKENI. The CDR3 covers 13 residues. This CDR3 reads CASSPEQGSEQYF. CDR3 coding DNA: TGTGCCAGCTCACCGGAACAGGGAAGCGAGCAGTACTTC.

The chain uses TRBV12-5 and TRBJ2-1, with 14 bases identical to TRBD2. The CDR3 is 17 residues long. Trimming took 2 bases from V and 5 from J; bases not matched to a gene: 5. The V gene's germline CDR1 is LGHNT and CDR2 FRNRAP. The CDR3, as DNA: TGTGCTAGTGGTTTGATGGGACTAGCGGGGGCCGACAATGAGCAGTTCTTC. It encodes CASGLMGLAGADNEQFF.

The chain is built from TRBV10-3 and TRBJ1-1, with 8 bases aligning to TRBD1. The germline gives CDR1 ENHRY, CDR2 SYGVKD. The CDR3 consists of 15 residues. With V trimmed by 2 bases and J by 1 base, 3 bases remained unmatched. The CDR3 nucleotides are TGTGCCATCAGTGAGCAGGGGGCGGGGAACACTGAAGCTTTCTTT. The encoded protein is CAISEQGAGNTEAFF.

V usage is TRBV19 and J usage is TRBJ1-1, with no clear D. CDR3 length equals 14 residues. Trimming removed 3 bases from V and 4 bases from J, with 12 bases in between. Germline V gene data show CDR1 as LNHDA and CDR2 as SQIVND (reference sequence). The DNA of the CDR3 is TGTGCCAGTAGTATTTCGGTTTCTGTCACTGAAGCTTTCTTT. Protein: CASSISVSVTEAFF.

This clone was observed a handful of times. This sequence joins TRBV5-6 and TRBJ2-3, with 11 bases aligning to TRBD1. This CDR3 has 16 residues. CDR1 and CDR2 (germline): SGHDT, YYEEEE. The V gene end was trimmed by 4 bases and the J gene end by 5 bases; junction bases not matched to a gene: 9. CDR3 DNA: TGTGCCAGCAGCCCGGTGGGGACAGGGGGAAGAGATACGCAGTATTTT. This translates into CASSPVGTGGRDTQYF. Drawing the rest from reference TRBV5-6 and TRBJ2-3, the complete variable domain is DAGVTQSPTHLIKTRGQQVTLRCSPKSGHDTVSWYQQALGQGPQFIFQYYEEEERQRGNFPDRFSGHQFPNYSSELNVNALLLGDSALYLCASSPVGTGGRDTQYFGPGTRLTVL.

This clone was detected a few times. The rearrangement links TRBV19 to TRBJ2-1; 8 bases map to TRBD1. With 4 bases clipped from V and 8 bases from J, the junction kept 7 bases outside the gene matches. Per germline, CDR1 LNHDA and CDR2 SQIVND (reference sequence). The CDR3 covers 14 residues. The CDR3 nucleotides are TGTGCCAGTAGTAGGGCCAGGGGGCGCGATGAGCAGTTCTTC. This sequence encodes CASSRARGRDEQFF.

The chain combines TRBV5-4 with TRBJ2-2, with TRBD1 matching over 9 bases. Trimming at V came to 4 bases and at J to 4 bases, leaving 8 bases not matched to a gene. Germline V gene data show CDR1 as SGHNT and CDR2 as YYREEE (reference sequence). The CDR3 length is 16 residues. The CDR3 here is CASSHAGTGFTGELFF. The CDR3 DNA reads TGTGCCAGCAGCCACGCCGGGACAGGGTTCACCGGGGAGCTGTTTTTT. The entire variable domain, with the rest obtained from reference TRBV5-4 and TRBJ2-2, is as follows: ETGVTQSPTHLIKTRGQQVTLRCSSQSGHNTVSWYQQALGQGPQFIFQYYREEENGRGNFPPRFSGLQFPNYSSELNVNALELDDSALYLCASSHAGTGFTGELFFGEGSRLTVL.

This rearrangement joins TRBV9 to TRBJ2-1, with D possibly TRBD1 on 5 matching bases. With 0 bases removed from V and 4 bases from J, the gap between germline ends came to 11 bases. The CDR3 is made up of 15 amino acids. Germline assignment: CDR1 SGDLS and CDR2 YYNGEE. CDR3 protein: CASSVASGLYNEQFF. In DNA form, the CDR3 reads TGTGCCAGCAGCGTAGCGTCAGGGCTATACAATGAGCAGTTCTTC.

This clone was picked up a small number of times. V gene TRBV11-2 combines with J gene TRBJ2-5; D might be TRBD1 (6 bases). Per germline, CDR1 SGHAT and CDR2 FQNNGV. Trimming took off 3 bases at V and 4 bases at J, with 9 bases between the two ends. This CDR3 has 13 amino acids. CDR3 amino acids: CASSFTGPETQYF. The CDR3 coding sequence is TGTGCCAGCAGCTTTACAGGGCCAGAGACCCAGTACTTC. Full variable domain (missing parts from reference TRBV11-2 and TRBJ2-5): EAGVAQSPRYKIIEKRQSVAFWCNPISGHATLYWYQQILGQGPKLLIQFQNNGVVDDSQLPKDRFSAERLKGVDSTLKIQPAKLEDSAVYLCASSFTGPETQYFGPGTRLLVL.

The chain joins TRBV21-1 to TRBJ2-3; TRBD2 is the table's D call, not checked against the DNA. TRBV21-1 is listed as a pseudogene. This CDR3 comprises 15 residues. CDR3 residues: CASSKGSDSTDTQYF. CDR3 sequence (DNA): TGTGCCAGCAGCAAAGGTAGCGACAGCACAGATACGCAGTATTTT.